What follows are 3 T cell receptor beta chains derived from one specimen sequenced in a study of cytomegalovirus exposure and HLA in healthy donors. Using immunoSEQ multiplex PCR, the repertoire was profiled, and TCRdb retains in-frame clones only, with some absent. The data contain 97,000 or so clones, roughly 89% of them singletons. The material sequenced was PBMCs. These receptors came from a woman aged 25 to 45 in good health and CMV-seronegative.

This clone was observed a handful of times. V and J are TRBV7-9 and TRBJ2-5; the D gene is possibly TRBD2 (6 bases). The ends were cut back, 4 bases at V and 3 bases at J, with 12 bases in the middle. There are 14 residues in the CDR3. Germline V gene lookup returns CDR1 SEHNR and CDR2 FQNEAQ (reference sequence). The CDR3 protein is CASSSGRGEETQYF. The CDR3 DNA is TGTGCCAGCAGCTCGGGGCGGGGAGAAGAGACCCAGTACTTC.

The chain couples TRBV28 to TRBJ2-7, with D possibly being TRBD2 (6 bases). This CDR3 comprises 16 residues. Per germline, CDR1 MDHEN and CDR2 SYDVKM. Between the trimmed V and J ends, which lost 8 bases and 0 bases, there was a span of 20 bases. The CDR3 region has the DNA TGTGCCAGCCTAACAAGGCGGGACCGCTACTCCTACGAGCAGTACTTC. Its protein is CASLTRRDRYSYEQYF.

Note on this clone: A junction boundary mismatches the germline segment, possibly from a read error. This chain connects TRBV6-6 to TRBJ2-2; 7 bases line up with TRBD1. CDR3 length equals 16 residues. Germline CDR1 and CDR2: MNHNY and SVGAGI (reference sequence). As DNA, the CDR3 is TGTGCCAGCAATTACAGGGGCCCTACGAACACCGGGGAGCTGTTTTTT. This translates into CASNYRGPTNTGELFF.